The rows below give T cell receptor beta chains drawn from one sample of a study of beta chain features in type 1 diabetes. The repertoire was sequenced with immunoSEQ multiplex PCR; TCRdb's copy has only in-frame clones and lacks some. Of over 600,000 clones in the sample, approximately 13% were seen once. The material sequenced was naive CD4+ T cells from blood. The receptors stem from a man aged 25 to 40 with type 1 diabetes. CDR3s include the opening cysteine and the closing phenylalanine or tryptophan. A D gene is named only where the DNA matches it firmly. Rows give clone size only sometimes, using once, few, many, or a class for an expanded clone.

DNA: TGTGCCAGCAGCCAAGCAAATCAGGGACCAAACACCGGGGAGCTGTTTTTT
CDR3: CASSQANQGPNTGELFF
V: TRBV14
size: few
J: TRBJ2-2
D: .

DNA: TGTGCCAGCAGCGTAGGGGGGCACCGTGAGACCCAGTACTTC
CDR3: CASSVGGHRETQYF
V: TRBV9
size: .
J: TRBJ2-5
D: .

DNA: TGCAGCGGTGGGGACAGTTTCTACGAGCAGTACTTC
CDR3: CSGGDSFYEQYF
V: TRBV29-1
size: .
J: TRBJ2-7
D: TRBD1

DNA: TGTGCCAGCAGGAGACAGGGGGGTATGAACACTGAAGCTTTCTTT
CDR3: CASRRQGGMNTEAFF
V: TRBV6-5
size: few
J: TRBJ1-1
D: TRBD1

DNA: TGCAGCGTTGCGTCAGGAATAGGGCCGGGTGGTTACACCTTC
CDR3: CSVASGIGPGGYTF
V: TRBV29-1
size: .
J: TRBJ1-2
D: .

DNA: TGTGCCAGCAGCCACGACTCCTACGAGCAGTACTTC
CDR3: CASSHDSYEQYF
V: TRBV4-2
size: few
J: TRBJ2-7
D: .

DNA: TGTGCCAGCAGTCGACGGACAGGGCGGGAGACCCAGTACTTC
CDR3: CASSRRTGRETQYF
V: TRBV6-5
size: few
J: TRBJ2-5
D: TRBD1

DNA: TGCGCCAGCAGCCAACTAGCGGATAGCAGAGATACGCAGTATTTT
CDR3: CASSQLADSRDTQYF
V: TRBV4-3
size: few
J: TRBJ2-3
D: TRBD2

DNA: TGCAGCGCTACCACCCGACTAGTTGCCTACAATGAGCAGTTCTTC
CDR3: CSATTRLVAYNEQFF
V: TRBV29-1
size: few
J: TRBJ2-1
D: .

DNA: TGTGCCAGTAGTAAAGAGCTCCGCTCCTACGAGCAGTACTTC
CDR3: CASSKELRSYEQYF
V: TRBV19
size: .
J: TRBJ2-7
D: .

DNA: TGTGCCAGCAGCCCCGGTTGGGTAAACACCGGGGAGCTGTTTTTT
CDR3: CASSPGWVNTGELFF
V: TRBV7-8
size: few
J: TRBJ2-2
D: .

DNA: TGTGCCAGCAGCTCGGACAGGCTTAATGAAAAACTGTTTTTT
CDR3: CASSSDRLNEKLFF
V: TRBV5-6
size: few
J: TRBJ1-4
D: TRBD1

DNA: TGTGCCAGCATTACCGCCGGGACAAATCAGCCCCAGCATTTT
CDR3: CASITAGTNQPQHF
V: TRBV28
size: .
J: TRBJ1-5
D: .

DNA: TGTGCCAGCACACCCGGGACAGGGATGAACACTGAAGCTTTCTTT
CDR3: CASTPGTGMNTEAFF
V: TRBV5-4
size: .
J: TRBJ1-1
D: TRBD1

DNA: TGTGCCAGCAGCCAAGGGGCACCCTATGGCTACACCTTC
CDR3: CASSQGAPYGYTF
V: TRBV7-2
size: .
J: TRBJ1-2
D: .

DNA: TGCGCCAGCAGCTTGGTTGCAAGCTCGACCTACGAGCAGTACTTC
CDR3: CASSLVASSTYEQYF
V: TRBV5-1
size: few
J: TRBJ2-7
D: .

DNA: TGTGCCAGCAGTTTGAACCCGCCCGGCTATGGCTACACCTTC
CDR3: CASSLNPPGYGYTF
V: TRBV5-4
size: few
J: TRBJ1-2
D: .

DNA: TGTGCCAGCTCACCACCGGGGACAGGGGGCTTCTACAATGAGCAGTTCTTC
CDR3: CASSPPGTGGFYNEQFF
V: TRBV18
size: few
J: TRBJ2-1
D: TRBD1

DNA: TGTGCTAGTGGTTTGAGGGCCTCTGGCACCGGGGAGCTGTTTTTT
CDR3: CASGLRASGTGELFF
V: TRBV12-5
size: few
J: TRBJ2-2
D: .

DNA: TGTGCCACCAGCACCCCGAGCTCCGGGACCTATTCACCCCTCCACTTT
CDR3: CATSTPSSGTYSPLHF
V: TRBV15
size: few
J: TRBJ1-6
D: .

DNA: TGTGCCTGGAGTCGGTCAAGCAATCAGCCCCAGCATTTT
CDR3: CAWSRSSNQPQHF
V: TRBV30
size: .
J: TRBJ1-5
D: .

DNA: TGTGCCTTACGCCCCCGGGATGGGGTCTCCTCCTATAATTCACCCCTCCACTTT
CDR3: CALRPRDGVSSYNSPLHF
V: TRBV30
size: few
J: TRBJ1-6
D: .

DNA: TGTGCCAGCAGTTCTAGCGGGGCTTCCTACAATGAGCAGTTCTTC
CDR3: CASSSSGASYNEQFF
V: TRBV7-2
size: .
J: TRBJ2-1
D: TRBD2

DNA: TGTGCCAGTAGTCTAGGGACTAGCGGAACAGAGACCCAGTACTTC
CDR3: CASSLGTSGTETQYF
V: TRBV19
size: few
J: TRBJ2-5
D: TRBD2

DNA: TGTGCCATCAGTGGGGGCTCCCAAGAGACCCAGTACTTC
CDR3: CAISGGSQETQYF
V: TRBV10-3
size: few
J: TRBJ2-5
D: .

DNA: TGTGCCAGCAGCTTCGTGAAGGCTGAAGCTTTCTTT
CDR3: CASSFVKAEAFF
V: TRBV7-8
size: once
J: TRBJ1-1
D: .

DNA: TGTGCCAGCAGTTACTTGGGGAACGGAGAGACCCAGTACTTC
CDR3: CASSYLGNGETQYF
V: TRBV6-6
size: .
J: TRBJ2-5
D: .

DNA: TGTGCCAGCAGCAAAAGGCTTCAGTACAATGAGCAGTTCTTC
CDR3: CASSKRLQYNEQFF
V: TRBV14
size: .
J: TRBJ2-1
D: .

DNA: TGTGCCAGCTCACAGATAGCGGGGGCCAATGAGCAGTTCTTC
CDR3: CASSQIAGANEQFF
V: TRBV18
size: .
J: TRBJ2-1
D: TRBD2

DNA: TGTGCCACCGGCAGCAAGACTAGCATTGAGCAGTTCTTC
CDR3: CATGSKTSIEQFF
V: TRBV5-4
size: few
J: TRBJ2-1
D: TRBD2

DNA: TGCGCCAGCAGCTTGGGGGGGCGTTCACCCCTCCACTTT
CDR3: CASSLGGRSPLHF
V: TRBV5-1
size: few
J: TRBJ1-6
D: .

DNA: TGCAGTGCTAGCCTCCAGGGCGGCTACACCTTC
CDR3: CSASLQGGYTF
V: TRBV20-1
size: few
J: TRBJ1-2
D: .

DNA: TGCGCCAGCAGCCAAGATGCCCAGGGTGGGCAGCCCCAGCATTTT
CDR3: CASSQDAQGGQPQHF
V: TRBV4-3
size: few
J: TRBJ1-5
D: .

DNA: TGTGCCAGTCACAGAGCACAAGAGACCCAGTACTTC
CDR3: CASHRAQETQYF
V: TRBV2
size: .
J: TRBJ2-5
D: .

DNA: TGTGCCAGCAGCGCCCGACGGGAGAACACTGAAGCTTTCTTT
CDR3: CASSARRENTEAFF
V: TRBV11-3
size: .
J: TRBJ1-1
D: .

DNA: TGTGCCAGCTCACCCGCTGGCTCCTACGAGCAGTACTTC
CDR3: CASSPAGSYEQYF
V: TRBV18
size: .
J: TRBJ2-7
D: .

DNA: TGTGCCAGCAGCTCCGCCGGGACAGGGAAGTGGAAACTGTTTTTT
CDR3: CASSSAGTGKWKLFF
V: TRBV13
size: .
J: TRBJ1-4
D: TRBD1

DNA: TGCAGCGTTTTTCCGGGGACCGATACGCAGTATTTT
CDR3: CSVFPGTDTQYF
V: TRBV29-1
size: .
J: TRBJ2-3
D: .

DNA: TGTGCCAGCAGCGCTGGAAGCTCCTACAATGAGCAGTTCTTC
CDR3: CASSAGSSYNEQFF
V: TRBV7-8
size: few
J: TRBJ2-1
D: .

DNA: TGCAGTGTCAGGGGGACTGAGCAGTTCTTC
CDR3: CSVRGTEQFF
V: TRBV20-1
size: few
J: TRBJ2-1
D: TRBD1

DNA: TGCGCCAGCAGCCAAGATACAGGTTCCTACAATGAGCAGTTCTTC
CDR3: CASSQDTGSYNEQFF
V: TRBV4-3
size: few
J: TRBJ2-1
D: .

DNA: TGTGCCAGCAGCTTGACAGGGATCTCTGGAAACACCATATATTTT
CDR3: CASSLTGISGNTIYF
V: TRBV7-3
size: .
J: TRBJ1-3
D: TRBD1